One and the same sample provided the 22 T cell receptor beta chains below, sequenced in a study of T cells after yellow fever vaccination. TCRdb itself ran the 5' RACE reads through MiXCR, one entry per CDR3 protein. Of 500,000 to 650,000 distinct CDR3 sequences listed, about 15% are singletons. Sequencing used PBMCs, obtained less than 6 days after the first yellow fever vaccination. These TCRs come from a man aged 18 to 35 who received the YFV17D yellow fever vaccine.

This clonotype showed up just a few times. CDR3 DNA: TGCGCCAGCAGCCAAGACGGCAGGGGGTGGAATCAGCCCCAGCATTTT. Its protein product is CASSQDGRGWNQPQHF. The chain employs TRBV4-1 and TRBJ1-5, with 7 positions matching TRBD1. Per germline, CDR1 MGHRA and CDR2 YSYEKL. Trimming cost V 0 bases and J 4 bases; bases outside gene matches: 6. The CDR3 covers 16 residues.

Regarding this clonotype: The CDR3 end shows no conserved phenylalanine or tryptophan, and so a read error is likely. CDR3 DNA: TGCGCCAGCAGCGCGGGACAGGCCTCTGGAAACACCATATATCTT. This sequence encodes CASSAGQASGNTIYL. The rearrangement joins TRBV5-1 to TRBJ1-3, with 8 bases fitting TRBD1. Germline V gene sequence: CDR1 SGHRS, CDR2 YFSETQ. The CDR3 has 15 amino acids. V shed 4 bases and J 0 bases; nucleotides not matched to a gene: 3.

The chain combines TRBV27 with TRBJ1-2, with D possibly matching TRBD1 (6 bases). The V end was cut by 2 bases, the J end by 8 bases, with 18 bases between. Germline values: CDR1 MNHEY, CDR2 SMNVEV (reference sequence). The length of the CDR3 is 15 residues. The CDR3 region is CASSLGWDNSYGYTF. The CDR3 coding sequence is TGTGCCAGCAGTTTAGGTTGGGACAATTCCTACGGCTACACCTTC.

This rearrangement joins TRBV6-1 to TRBJ2-2; no definite D call. V lost 5 bases and J lost 0, with 10 bases in between. The CDR3 length is 15 residues. Germline assignment: CDR1 MNHNS and CDR2 SASEGT. CDR3 amino acids: CASSLWQANTGELFF. CDR3 DNA sequence: TGTGCCAGCAGTCTCTGGCAGGCGAACACCGGGGAGCTGTTTTTT.

This clonotype was seen a few times. V and J are TRBV12-3 or TRBV12-4 and TRBJ2-7; D unresolved. Deletions cut 3 bases from V and 5 bases from J, with 11 bases between. The length of the CDR3 is 13 residues. CDR3 nucleotides: TGTGCCAGCAGTTTCCTTGGGTTCAACGAGCAGTACTTC. Its translation is CASSFLGFNEQYF.

The J gene is TRBJ2-7, the V gene TRBV20-1; the match to TRBD2 covers 9 bases. J lost 3 bases, V lost 5 bases, and 2 bases had no gene match. Germline lookup yields CDR1 DFQATT and CDR2 SNEGSKA (reference sequence). This CDR3 is 12 amino acids long. This chain's CDR3 is CSALRGGYEQYF. In DNA, the CDR3 is TGCAGTGCTTTGCGGGGGGGCTACGAGCAGTACTTC.

The CDR3, as DNA: TGCAGTGCATATTTGAGGCGGGGGCAATTGTCCTACGAGCAGTACTTC. It translates to CSAYLRRGQLSYEQYF. The chain links TRBV20-1 to TRBJ2-7; D is possibly TRBD2 (7 bases). Germline values: CDR1 DFQATT, CDR2 SNEGSKA (reference sequence). The CDR3 is 16 amino acids. V shed 6 bases and J shed 1 base, with 22 bases lying between them.

This clonotype was seen repeatedly, ten times or more. The V call is TRBV18, the J call TRBJ2-7; 7 nucleotides agree with TRBD1. V shed 0 bases, J shed 3 bases, and the junction held 8 bases outside the gene matches. The germline V gene has CDR1 KGHSH and CDR2 LQKENI. The CDR3 has 16 amino acids. CDR3 protein: CASSPPGTGVLYEQYF. The CDR3 DNA sequence: TGTGCCAGCTCACCACCGGGTACAGGGGTCCTCTACGAGCAGTACTTC.

This clonotype turned up a few times. The chain employs TRBV2 and TRBJ1-1; weak D call: TRBD1 (5 bases). The CDR3 is 12 residues long. Germline lookup yields CDR1 SNHLY and CDR2 FYNNEI. V was cut by 6 bases and J by 6 bases, with 11 bases left in between. CDR3: CASRGEIAEAFF. The CDR3 DNA is TGTGCCAGCAGGGGGGAAATAGCTGAAGCTTTCTTT.

This clonotype came up a few times. The V gene is TRBV5-1, the J gene TRBJ2-7, with 7 bases matching TRBD2. The V segment lost 2 bases and the J segment 0 bases; nucleotides outside the gene matches: 8. The CDR3 spans 16 residues. Germline V lookup: CDR1 SGHRS, CDR2 YFSETQ. The CDR3 reads CASSFVGGTSSYEQYF. CDR3 coding DNA: TGCGCCAGCAGCTTTGTGGGGGGGACTTCCTCCTACGAGCAGTACTTC.

This clonotype was found a few times. The CDR3, as DNA: TGTGCCAGCAGTGACCCAGGGAGGGAAACTAATGAAAAACTGTTTTTT. Its translation: CASSDPGRETNEKLFF. The chain couples TRBV25-1 to TRBJ1-4; possible D gene TRBD1, 5 bases. Germline loops: CDR1 MGHDK, CDR2 SYGVNS. The CDR3 totals 16 residues. Trimming took 3 bases from V and 1 from J, leaving 12 bases between them.

Only a few counts were recorded for this clonotype. A read error may explain this, as a much larger clone is one base away. The rearrangement joins TRBV12-3 or TRBV12-4 to TRBJ2-2, with D unclear. The V gene lost 5 bases and the J gene lost 0 bases, with 4 bases spanning the gap. The CDR3 totals 13 residues. The CDR3 coding sequence is TGTGCCAGCAGTACAGCGAACACCGGGGAGCTGTTTTTT. Protein: CASSTANTGELFF.

The chain couples TRBV10-3 to TRBJ1-4; possible D gene TRBD1, 6 bases. Deletions cut 4 bases from V and 10 bases from J, with 13 bases between. Germline V gene sequence: CDR1 ENHRY, CDR2 SYGVKD. The CDR3 extends over 13 amino acids. CDR3: CAISAEGGLKLFF. The CDR3 DNA follows: TGTGCCATCAGTGCTGAGGGGGGATTAAAACTGTTTTTT.

The rearrangement joins TRBV6-5 to TRBJ1-3; D possibly corresponds to TRBD1 (6 bases). The CDR3 extends over 18 amino acids. The germline gives CDR1 MNHEY, CDR2 SVGAGI. Trimming stripped 2 bases from V and 3 bases from J, with 20 bases between. The CDR3 sequence is CASSYRRRGLSVGNTIYF. The CDR3 nucleotides are TGTGCCAGCAGTTACCGGAGACGGGGGCTAAGCGTTGGAAACACCATATATTTT.

The genes are TRBV12-3 or TRBV12-4 and TRBJ2-6; no definite D call. This CDR3 comprises 20 residues. The V gene lost 3 bases and the J gene lost 0 bases, with 21 bases spanning the gap. CDR3 loop: CASSFRRRLNLNSGANVLTF. CDR3 DNA sequence: TGTGCCAGCAGTTTTCGGCGTCGGTTGAATTTAAACTCTGGGGCCAACGTCCTGACTTTC.

The chain's CDR3 is CASSIRTVNYGYTF. CDR3 DNA sequence: TGTGCCAGTAGTATTCGGACCGTTAACTATGGCTACACCTTC. V and J are TRBV19 and TRBJ1-2, with D hard to call. The length of the CDR3 is 14 residues. V was clipped by 3 bases and J by 1 base, with 9 bases between them. Germline CDR1 LNHDA, CDR2 SQIVND (reference sequence).

This clonotype was detected only a few times. This chain links TRBV18 with TRBJ2-7, with a weak D call TRBD1 (6 bases). This CDR3 has 14 residues. Germline values: CDR1 KGHSH, CDR2 LQKENI. V was pared by 5 bases and J by 6 bases, with 17 bases between. The CDR3 loop is CASSRGQSAGEQYV. CDR3 nucleotide sequence: TGTGCCAGCTCAAGAGGACAGTCGGCGGGCGAGCAGTACGTC.

The chain links TRBV29-1 to TRBJ2-1; tentatively, D is TRBD1 or TRBD2 (6 bases each). The V gene's germline CDR1 is SQVTM and CDR2 ANQGSEA. The CDR3 has 13 amino acids. V lost 3 bases and J 6 bases, leaving 12 bases between the germline ends. The CDR3 loop is CSVESGGPNEQFF. CDR3 DNA: TGCAGCGTTGAGTCTGGGGGGCCCAATGAGCAGTTCTTC.

J is TRBJ1-4 and V is TRBV9; D may be TRBD1 (5 bases). The CDR3 runs to 14 residues. The V end was cut by 5 bases, the J end by 4 bases, with 12 bases between. Germline lookup yields CDR1 SGDLS and CDR2 YYNGEE. CDR3 sequence: CASSLGHVNEKLFF. In nucleotides, the CDR3 is TGTGCCAGCAGTCTCGGACACGTTAATGAAAAACTGTTTTTT.

The chain employs TRBV20-1 and TRBJ2-5; 7 bases agree with TRBD2. Per germline, CDR1 DFQATT and CDR2 SNEGSKA (reference sequence). Trimming removed 0 bases from V and 1 base from J; junction bases left unmatched: 8. The CDR3 runs 16 residues. The CDR3, as DNA: TGCAGTGCTAGAGATTCGAGACTAGCTTCCCAAGAGACCCAGTACTTC. Residues: CSARDSRLASQETQYF.

This chain uses TRBV4-2 with TRBJ2-6, with 7 bases matching TRBD1. Per germline, CDR1 LGHNA and CDR2 YNFKEQ. There are 16 residues in the CDR3. With 8 bases clipped from V and 4 bases from J, the junction kept 11 bases outside the gene matches. The CDR3, as DNA: TGTGCCAGCGTGAACCCGACAGGGAGCGGGGCCAACGTCCTGACTTTC. Amino acids: CASVNPTGSGANVLTF.

The chain combines TRBV12-3 or TRBV12-4 with TRBJ1-1; 7 positions agree with TRBD1. V trimming: 6 bases; J trimming: 1 base; junction bases outside the gene matches: 5. The CDR3 sequence is 14 residues long. The CDR3: CASSTTGENTEAFF. CDR3 bases: TGTGCCAGCAGCACTACAGGGGAGAACACTGAAGCTTTCTTT.